This TCR beta chain was observed in a study of post-analysis software for immune sequencing data. Across the whole study: Secondary progressive, relapsing-remitting and progressive-relapsing multiple sclerosis were among the included disease courses. Study-level findings and limits: Normalized Chao1 diversity in multiple sclerosis patients fell significantly below that of controls. TRBV5-6, TRBV5-1 and TRBV20-1 belonged to a set of a few TRBV segments that were more frequent in patients than controls.

Unique molecular identifiers had been added to the TCR beta cDNA libraries. The authors obtained roughly 0.5 million cDNA molecules from roughly 1 to 10 million T cells. TCRdb called the PCR reads again in MiXCR, with one record for every CDR3 protein. Among roughly 200,000 distinct CDR3 sequences listed, 29% were seen once. There are many counts of this clonotype. Its antigen is unknown. The CDR3 sequence is 13 residues long. Per germline, CDR1 SQVTM and CDR2 ANQGSEA. The V end was cut by 3 bases, the J end by 5 bases, with 13 bases between. This chain joins TRBV29-1 and TRBJ2-5, with D perhaps TRBD2 (6 bases). Input material: blood. The sequence derives from a girl aged 2-17 years with multiple sclerosis. CDR3 nucleotides: TGCAGCGTTGACCCTAGCGTCGGTGAGACCCAGTACTTC. It encodes CSVDPSVGETQYF.